These 32 T cell receptor beta chains were all obtained from the same sample, sequenced in a study of blood T cell repertoires in COVID-19. Measured with immunoSEQ multiplex PCR; TCRdb has only the in-frame clones, and not every one. The table includes 90,000 to 110,000 clones, 81% detected once. Sequenced: peripheral blood. All receptors derive from a woman aged 70-85 years with acute or convalescent COVID-19.

This chain uses TRBV19 with TRBJ1-2; 7 positions agree with TRBD1. V dropped 9 bases and J dropped 0; count of bases not matched to a gene: 7. The length of the CDR3 is 14 residues. The germline V gene has CDR1 LNHDA and CDR2 SQIVND (reference sequence). CDR3 in DNA: TGTGCCAGCAGAGACAGGGATGCTAACTATGGCTACACCTTC. Translated, it gives CASRDRDANYGYTF.

This chain links TRBV7-7 with TRBJ2-2; 12 nucleotides line up with TRBD1. The CDR3 contains 15 residues. Germline V gene data show CDR1 as SSHAT and CDR2 as FNYEAQ (reference sequence). V lost 3 bases, J lost 7 bases, and 3 bases stayed unmatched. CDR3 nucleotides: TGTGCCAGCAGCTTGGGACAGGGGGCTGGCGGGGAGCTGTTTTTT. It translates to CASSLGQGAGGELFF.

The rearrangement uses TRBV19 and TRBJ2-3; the D gene is possibly TRBD2 (5 bases). There are 15 residues in the CDR3. V was clipped by 5 bases and J by 3 bases, with 15 bases between them. The germline CDR1 and CDR2 sequences are LNHDA and SQIVND (reference sequence). The CDR3 DNA is TGTGCCAGTAGTGACACTAGATCTTGGACAGATACGCAGTATTTT. Its translation is CASSDTRSWTDTQYF.

This clone was seen once. The J gene is TRBJ2-1, the V gene TRBV14; 10 positions agree with TRBD2. V lost 0 bases to trimming and J lost 6 bases; unmatched junction nucleotides: 8. Germline V gives CDR1 SGHDN, CDR2 FVKESK. CDR3 length equals 17 residues. The CDR3 reads CASSQDGSSGSRNEQFF. Here the CDR3 DNA reads TGTGCCAGCAGCCAAGATGGGTCTAGCGGGAGCCGCAATGAGCAGTTCTTC.

V is TRBV4-2 and J is TRBJ2-5, with no clear D. Germline V gives CDR1 LGHNA, CDR2 YNFKEQ. Trimming stripped 0 bases from V and 4 bases from J, with 6 bases between. The CDR3 consists of 13 residues. The CDR3 is CASSQDRVETQYF. As DNA, the CDR3 is TGTGCCAGCAGCCAAGATCGAGTAGAGACCCAGTACTTC.

The chain is built from TRBV5-1 and TRBJ2-7; D may be TRBD1 (5 bases). This CDR3 region has 16 residues. Trimming cost V 4 bases and J 0 bases, with 17 bases left between them. The V gene's germline CDR1 is SGHRS and CDR2 YFSETQ. Here the CDR3 reads CASSPIGQGPSYEQYF. The CDR3 coding sequence is TGCGCCAGCAGCCCTATTGGGCAGGGCCCCTCCTACGAGCAGTACTTC.

The CDR3: CSVARDRNGEAFF. DNA of the CDR3: TGCAGCGTTGCGAGAGACAGGAATGGGGAAGCTTTCTTT. The chain uses TRBV29-1 and TRBJ1-1, with a tentative D call TRBD1 (6 bases). CDR3 size: 13 residues. Trimming took 4 bases from V and 8 from J, leaving 17 bases between them. CDR1 is SQVTM and CDR2 is ANQGSEA in the germline V gene.

This clone was seen a handful of times. The chain recombines TRBV6-5 with TRBJ2-3; D might be TRBD2 (5 bases). The V end was cut by 5 bases, the J end by 0 bases, with 9 bases between. Looked up from germline, CDR1 is MNHEY and CDR2 is SVGAGI. The CDR3 loop spans 14 amino acids. Here the CDR3 DNA reads TGTGCCAGCAGTAGCGGAGCTAGCACAGATACGCAGTATTTT. Translation: CASSSGASTDTQYF.

The V call is TRBV11-3, the J call TRBJ1-1; D may be TRBD1 (5 bases). The V end lost 4 bases, the J end lost 4 bases, and 13 bases lay between the germline ends. The CDR3 is 14 amino acids. From germline, CDR1 is SGHNT and CDR2 YENEEA. The CDR3 sequence: CASSSPGMGTEAFF. In DNA, the CDR3 is TGTGCCAGCAGCTCTCCAGGGATGGGCACTGAAGCTTTCTTT. The full variable domain, completed using reference TRBV11-3 and TRBJ1-1, is EAGVVQSPRYKIIEKKQPVAFWCNPISGHNTLYWYLQNLGQGPELLIRYENEEAVDDSQLPKDRFSAERLKGVDSTLKIQPAELGDSAVYLCASSSPGMGTEAFFGQGTRLTVV.

The chain uses TRBV5-4 and TRBJ2-4; TRBD2 aligns across 12 bases. The CDR3 has 15 residues. Trimming removed 1 base from V and 5 bases from J; junction bases left unmatched: 1. The germline CDR1 and CDR2 sequences are SGHNT and YYREEE (reference sequence). The CDR3 coding sequence is TGTGCCAGCAGCTTGCTAGCGGGGGGGGAAAACATTCAGTACTTC. The encoded protein is CASSLLAGGENIQYF.

The chain joins TRBV4-3 to TRBJ2-3; D ambiguous. CDR3 length: 17 amino acids. The V and J ends lost 0 bases and 4 bases respectively, with 17 bases between them. Germline-derived CDR1 and CDR2 are LGHNA and YSLEER. The CDR3 region is CASSQDSGVSRADTQYF. In DNA, the CDR3 is TGCGCCAGCAGCCAAGATTCAGGCGTTTCTCGAGCAGATACGCAGTATTTT.

The rearrangement joins TRBV9 to TRBJ2-7; D is possibly TRBD1 (5 bases). The CDR3 contains 12 residues. The V gene lost 3 bases and the J gene lost 6 bases, with 10 bases spanning the gap. Per germline, CDR1 SGDLS and CDR2 YYNGEE. The CDR3 sequence is CASSGDSPEQYF. In DNA form, the CDR3 reads TGTGCCAGCAGCGGCGACAGCCCCGAGCAGTACTTC.

The V call is TRBV7-9, the J call TRBJ1-2; possible D gene TRBD1, 5 bases. The CDR3 runs 17 residues. V lost 7 bases and J 8 bases, leaving 29 bases between the germline ends. Germline CDR1 and CDR2: SEHNR and FQNEAQ (reference sequence). CDR3: CASTHTLFGAPYGGYTF. Written as DNA, the CDR3 is TGTGCCAGCACCCACACCCTCTTTGGGGCGCCGTACGGGGGCTACACCTTC. Full variable domain (outside the CDR3, taken from reference TRBV7-9 and TRBJ1-2): DTGVSQNPRHKITKRGQNVTFRCDPISEHNRLYWYRQTLGQGPEFLTYFQNEAQLEKSRLLSDRFSAERPKGSFSTLEIQRTEQGDSAMYLCASTHTLFGAPYGGYTFGSGTRLTVV.

The J gene is TRBJ1-6, the V gene TRBV7-2, with D perhaps TRBD1 (6 bases). The germline V and J ends were trimmed by 8 bases and 5 bases, with 22 bases remaining between them. This CDR3 comprises 17 residues. CDR1 and CDR2 from the germline V gene are SGHTA and FQGNSA. Here the CDR3 reads CASAGGGGRPNNSPLHF. The CDR3 DNA follows: TGTGCCAGCGCCGGAGGGGGGGGGCGGCCCAATAATTCACCCCTCCACTTT.

The chain carries TRBV6-2 or TRBV6-3 and TRBJ1-4; TRBD1 might be the D (6 bases). V lost 7 bases and J lost 8, with 23 bases in between. The CDR3 totals 16 residues. Germline-derived CDR1 and CDR2 are MNHEY and SVGEGT. CDR3 DNA sequence: TGTGCCAGCACCTACTCCCCAGGGGATTTGGAAGAAAAACTGTTTTTT. Protein: CASTYSPGDLEEKLFF.

The V gene is TRBV15, the J gene TRBJ2-3; the match to TRBD2 covers 9 bases. The junction had 7 bases not matched to a gene; V was cut back by 5 bases and J by 4 bases. This CDR3 comprises 15 residues. Per germline, CDR1 LNHNV and CDR2 YYDKDF (reference sequence). This CDR3 is CATSPGLAGPDTQYF. In DNA form, the CDR3 reads TGTGCCACCAGCCCGGGCCTAGCGGGGCCAGATACGCAGTATTTT.

This chain joins TRBV29-1 and TRBJ2-7, with 8 bases that match TRBD1. Germline CDR1 and CDR2: SQVTM and ANQGSEA. The CDR3 spans 14 residues. The V and J ends lost 4 bases and 1 base, in that order; junction bases with no gene match: 6. CDR3 DNA sequence: TGCAGCGTTGCCGGACAGGGAAATTCCTACGAGCAGTACTTC. As protein: CSVAGQGNSYEQYF.

This CDR3 reads CASSIGAGGPLETQYF. As DNA, the CDR3 is TGTGCCAGTAGTATCGGAGCGGGGGGGCCTTTGGAGACCCAGTACTTC. The chain links TRBV19 to TRBJ2-5; 10 nucleotides agree with TRBD2. There are 16 residues in the CDR3. CDR1 is LNHDA, CDR2 SQIVND, per germline (reference sequence). The V segment lost 3 bases and the J segment 5 bases; nucleotides outside the gene matches: 9.

This chain uses TRBV19 with TRBJ1-5; TRBD1 matches 9 bases. The CDR3 totals 13 residues. J lost 5 bases, V lost 10 bases, and 6 bases had no gene match. Germline CDR1 reads LNHDA; CDR2 reads SQIVND (reference sequence). The CDR3 nucleotides are TGTGCCACTGCTGGACAGGGGCATCAGCCCCAGCATTTT. This sequence encodes CATAGQGHQPQHF.

A single count supports this clone. The rearrangement uses TRBV2 and TRBJ1-2, with TRBD1 matching 7 bases. After removal of 4 bases from V and 4 bases from J, the junction contained 6 bases not matched to a gene. There are 14 residues in the CDR3. Germline V gene lookup returns CDR1 SNHLY and CDR2 FYNNEI. The CDR3 is CASSVSGDSYGYTF. Written as DNA, the CDR3 is TGTGCCAGCAGTGTGTCAGGGGACAGCTATGGCTACACCTTC.

This chain links TRBV6-5 with TRBJ1-2, with 7 positions matching TRBD1. Germline CDR1 MNHEY, CDR2 SVGAGI. The CDR3 totals 13 residues. V dropped 6 bases and J dropped 8; count of bases not matched to a gene: 9. CDR3 nucleotides: TGTGCCAGCAGAATTACAGGGGAACGCGGCTACACCTTC. It encodes CASRITGERGYTF.

This rearrangement joins TRBV4-1 to TRBJ1-5; perhaps TRBD1 as D (6 bases). The V end lost 3 bases, the J end lost 2 bases, and 8 bases lay between the germline ends. Germline CDR1 is MGHRA and CDR2 is YSYEKL. The CDR3 sequence is 14 residues long. CDR3 sequence (DNA): TGCGCCAGCAGCCAGGCAGGGGGCAATCAGCCCCAGCATTTT. Amino acids: CASSQAGGNQPQHF.

The chain carries TRBV3-1 (or the pseudogene TRBV3-2) and TRBJ1-1; 7 bases match TRBD1. This CDR3 has 17 amino acids. Germline V gives CDR1 LGHDT, CDR2 YNNKEL (reference sequence). Unmatched junction bases numbered 8, after V lost 0 bases and J lost 1 base. Here the CDR3 DNA reads TGTGCCAGCAGCCAAGACCATCTTCACAGGGGGAACACTGAAGCTTTCTTT. It translates to CASSQDHLHRGNTEAFF.

The rearrangement joins TRBV5-6 to TRBJ1-1; TRBD1 might be the D (5 bases). V lost 3 bases and J lost 0, with 6 bases in between. The CDR3 runs to 13 residues. Per germline, CDR1 SGHDT and CDR2 YYEEEE. CDR3 nucleotides: TGTGCCAGCAGCTCGGACATGAACACTGAAGCTTTCTTT. Protein: CASSSDMNTEAFF.

The V gene is TRBV5-1, the J gene TRBJ2-2; 11 bases map to TRBD2. CDR3 length: 16 amino acids. Germline assignment: CDR1 SGHRS and CDR2 YFSETQ. With V trimmed by 2 bases and J by 3 bases, 3 bases remained unmatched. The CDR3 sequence is CASSFASGRYTGELFF. The CDR3 DNA reads TGCGCCAGCAGCTTCGCTAGCGGGAGGTACACCGGGGAGCTGTTTTTT.

The rearrangement uses TRBV7-2 and TRBJ2-7; TRBD1 agrees at 7 bases. V lost 5 bases and J lost 7; bases outside the gene matches: 11. This CDR3 comprises 14 residues. The germline CDR1 and CDR2 sequences are SGHTA and FQGNSA. The CDR3 loop is CASSPAGGFGEQYF. The CDR3 DNA sequence: TGTGCCAGCAGCCCAGCAGGGGGATTTGGGGAGCAGTACTTC.

The chain recombines TRBV6-5 with TRBJ2-7, with 8 bases that match TRBD2. CDR3 length: 14 amino acids. V shed 6 bases, J shed 8 bases, and the junction held 12 bases outside the gene matches. Looked up from germline, CDR1 is MNHEY and CDR2 is SVGAGI. Here the CDR3 DNA reads TGTGCCAGCAGGCTCGGGGGGGAGACGGGCCAGCAGTACTTC. This gives the protein CASRLGGETGQQYF.

The chain employs TRBV9 and TRBJ2-7; tentatively, D is TRBD1 (6 bases). Germline V gives CDR1 SGDLS, CDR2 YYNGEE. This CDR3 is 13 amino acids long. Trimming removed 2 bases at V and 6 bases at J, with 12 bases between. The CDR3 DNA is TGTGCCAGCAGCGTCTCTCAAGGGGGCGAGCAGTACTTC. Its translation: CASSVSQGGEQYF.

This clone was detected only a few times. The chain couples TRBV6-2 or TRBV6-3 to TRBJ2-7; 10 nucleotides agree with TRBD1. This CDR3 has 16 residues. Germline CDR1 reads MNHEY; CDR2 reads SVGEGT. Losses at the gene ends were 2 bases for V and 2 bases for J; bases not matched to a gene: 6. In DNA, the CDR3 is TGTGCCAGCAGTTACAGGGCGGACAGGGGGACCTACGAGCAGTACTTC. This sequence encodes CASSYRADRGTYEQYF.

The rearrangement links TRBV2 to TRBJ1-2, with a tentative D call TRBD1 (5 bases). Germline lookup yields CDR1 SNHLY and CDR2 FYNNEI. This CDR3 comprises 13 residues. V lost 7 bases to trimming and J lost 6 bases, with 15 bases between them. In DNA, the CDR3 is TGTGCCAGCAAGATGGGGGGTGGTGATGGCTACACCTTC. Amino acid sequence: CASKMGGGDGYTF.

The gene calls are TRBV5-6 and TRBJ1-5, with 7 bases fitting TRBD1. The CDR3 runs 14 residues. Germline V gives CDR1 SGHDT, CDR2 YYEEEE. Losses at the gene ends were 2 bases for V and 7 bases for J; bases not matched to a gene: 6. CDR3 in amino acids: CASSLTGARQPQHF. The CDR3 region has the DNA TGTGCCAGCAGCTTAACAGGGGCGAGGCAGCCCCAGCATTTT.

V and J are TRBV19 and TRBJ2-7; D is possibly TRBD1 (5 bases). The V end was cut by 4 bases, the J end by 2 bases, with 27 bases between. Germline CDR1 reads LNHDA; CDR2 reads SQIVND (reference sequence). The CDR3 totals 19 residues. CDR3 in DNA: TGTGCCAGTAGTAAATTTGTCTCCGGCCAGGGCGAATTTCCCTACGAGCAGTACTTC. It specifies CASSKFVSGQGEFPYEQYF.